Here is one T cell receptor beta chain with its context. Its antigen is currently unknown. The data were obtained in a study of CD8 T cells in ankylosing spondylitis. Regarding the study as a whole: Apparently characteristic of ankylosing spondylitis blood was a TCR beta motif (eight highly homologous variants).

TCRdb independently ran MiXCR on the 5' RACE reads; one entry per CDR3 protein. The sample holds some 150,000 distinct CDR3 sequences, 9.5% to 12% seen once. Trimming took off 2 bases at V and 5 bases at J, with 11 bases between the two ends. This CDR3 spans 14 amino acids. Per the germline V gene, CDR1 is SGHRS and CDR2 is YFSETQ. This chain connects TRBV5-1 to TRBJ1-5; maybe TRBD1 (5 bases). The clonotype was recovered from a female donor with ankylosing spondylitis or in good health (not recorded which). The sequenced sample was blood, either unsorted or a sorted T cell fraction (not recorded which). The CDR3 nucleotides are TGCGCCAGCAGCTTAGGGGCTTCGGATCAGCCCCAGCATTTT. Translating gives CASSLGASDQPQHF.